The 30 T cell receptor beta chains given below trace back to one sample, sequenced in a study of blood T cell repertoires in COVID-19. The protocol was immunoSEQ multiplex PCR, while the TCRdb copy is restricted to in-frame clones and leaves out a portion. The sample lists about 130,000 clones; approximately 90% were seen once. The sample was peripheral blood. The receptors come from a man aged 55 to 70 with COVID-19, enrolled during active disease.

V gene TRBV5-8 combines with J gene TRBJ1-2, with 8 bases identical to TRBD1. In germline, CDR1 is SGHTS, CDR2 YDEGEE. The CDR3 sequence is 14 residues long. V lost 5 bases and J lost 3; bases outside the gene matches: 6. The CDR3 protein is CASSLGQGDYGYTF. The CDR3, as DNA: TGTGCCAGCAGTCTAGGACAGGGTGACTATGGCTACACCTTC.

The genes are TRBV20-1 and TRBJ1-2; a weak D match, TRBD1 (5 bases). V was cut by 3 bases and J by 6 bases, with 14 bases left in between. The CDR3 covers 13 residues. Germline values: CDR1 DFQATT, CDR2 SNEGSKA (reference sequence). The CDR3 nucleotides are TGCAGTGCTAGTTTTCAGGGAGGGCATGGCTACACCTTC. Translated, it gives CSASFQGGHGYTF.

V gene TRBV7-2 combines with J gene TRBJ1-1, with D possibly being TRBD1 (5 bases). The germline V gene has CDR1 SGHTA and CDR2 FQGNSA. The V end was cut by 2 bases, the J end by 8 bases, with 18 bases between. The CDR3 sequence is 15 residues long. The CDR3 bases are TGTGCCAGCAGCTTATCGGGTAGGGGTAGCAGCGAAGCTTTCTTT. Residues: CASSLSGRGSSEAFF.

There are a few counts of this clone. This rearrangement joins TRBV6-6 to TRBJ2-2; D gene ambiguous. CDR1 is MNHNY, CDR2 SVGAGI, per germline (reference sequence). The V end was cut by 4 bases, the J end by 8 bases, with 8 bases between. The CDR3 runs 12 residues. The CDR3 coding sequence is TGTGCCAGCAGTTCCCTTGAGGGGGAGCTGTTTTTT. Residues: CASSSLEGELFF.

This chain uses TRBV7-2 with TRBJ2-5; 8 nucleotides agree with TRBD2. J gave up 1 base and V 1 base, and 8 bases lay outside the gene matches. Looked up from germline, CDR1 is SGHTA and CDR2 is FQGNSA. The CDR3 has 17 residues. CDR3 residues: CASSLVGPTSAQETQYF. CDR3 in DNA: TGTGCCAGCAGCTTAGTGGGGCCGACTAGCGCCCAAGAGACCCAGTACTTC.

The gene calls are TRBV5-1 and TRBJ1-2, with TRBD1 as a possible D gene (5 bases). The CDR3 sequence is 15 residues long. Trimming removed 0 bases from V and 4 bases from J, with 13 bases in between. CDR1 and CDR2 from the germline V gene are SGHRS and YFSETQ. CDR3 nucleotides: TGCGCCAGCAGCTTGGCCGTGGGGCTCGGCTATGGCTACACCTTC. Translated: CASSLAVGLGYGYTF.

J is TRBJ1-2 and V is TRBV5-4; D might be TRBD1 (5 bases). CDR1 is SGHNT, CDR2 YYREEE, per germline (reference sequence). Trimming took 5 bases from V and 0 from J, leaving 20 bases between them. CDR3 length equals 17 residues. CDR3 region: CASRGGSGDLANYGYTF. In DNA, the CDR3 is TGTGCCAGCAGGGGGGGGAGCGGGGACCTAGCTAACTATGGCTACACCTTC.

The chain has TRBV5-3 and TRBJ2-7, with 11 bases that match TRBD1. TRBV5-3 qualifies as an ORF whose function is uncertain. V trimming: 4 bases; J trimming: 4 bases; junction bases outside the gene matches: 10. This CDR3 comprises 16 residues. DNA for the CDR3: TGTGCCAGAAGCCACTGTCACCGGGACAGGGGGTACGAGCAGTACTTC. This gives the protein CARSHCHRDRGYEQYF.

The CDR3 is CASSEFGGTGGYTF. CDR3 nucleotides: TGTGCCAGCAGTGAATTTGGGGGGACTGGAGGCTACACCTTC. The V call is TRBV2, the J call TRBJ1-2, with a possible D match to TRBD1 (5 bases). V dropped 2 bases and J dropped 8 bases, with 15 bases sitting between them. The CDR3 has 14 residues. CDR1 is SNHLY, CDR2 FYNNEI, per germline.

This clone was observed once. This rearrangement joins TRBV6-5 to TRBJ1-2, with 8 bases identical to TRBD1. J was trimmed by 4 bases and V by 4 bases; bases with no gene match: 2. The CDR3 is 13 amino acids. The germline gives CDR1 MNHEY, CDR2 SVGAGI. CDR3 residues: CASSFDRGYGYTF. The CDR3 coding sequence is TGTGCCAGCAGTTTTGACAGGGGCTATGGCTACACCTTC.

This chain links TRBV3-1 (or the pseudogene TRBV3-2) with TRBJ1-2, with D possibly matching TRBD1 (5 bases). Germline V gives CDR1 LGHDT, CDR2 YNNKEL (reference sequence). The CDR3 spans 14 residues. The V and J ends lost 1 base and 3 bases respectively, with 9 bases between them. The CDR3 protein is CASSQVGAHYGYTF. Written as DNA, the CDR3 is TGTGCCAGCAGCCAAGTTGGGGCCCACTATGGCTACACCTTC.

The rearrangement links TRBV7-2 to TRBJ1-2; D unclear. In germline, CDR1 is SGHTA, CDR2 FQGNSA. This CDR3 contains 13 residues. V lost 3 bases and J lost 6, with 11 bases in between. CDR3 sequence reads: CASSLGGRDGYTF. CDR3 coding DNA: TGTGCCAGCAGCTTGGGAGGGAGGGATGGCTACACCTTC.

This chain links TRBV11-2 with TRBJ1-3; tentative D call: TRBD1 (6 bases). CDR1 is SGHAT, CDR2 FQNNGV, per germline. Trimming shortened V by 5 bases and J by 0 bases, and 8 bases separated the two germline ends. The CDR3 is made up of 14 amino acids. CDR3 residues: CASSTGSSGNTIYF. DNA for the CDR3: TGTGCCAGCAGCACAGGGTCCTCTGGAAACACCATATATTTT.

V usage is TRBV28 and J usage is TRBJ1-2; TRBD1 aligns across 7 bases. Germline assignment: CDR1 MDHEN and CDR2 SYDVKM. The CDR3 length is 17 residues. After removal of 5 bases from V and 0 bases from J, the junction contained 12 bases not matched to a gene. The CDR3 DNA is TGTGCCAGCAGTCGTGAGGGGGCGAAGTTAGCTAACTATGGCTACACCTTC. Translation gives CASSREGAKLANYGYTF.

The chain joins TRBV6-1 to TRBJ1-1, with a tentative D call TRBD1 (5 bases). The CDR3 runs 15 residues. The germline V gene encodes CDR1 MNHNS and CDR2 SASEGT. V lost 1 base and J lost 0, with 9 bases in between. The DNA for the CDR3 is TGTGCCAGCAGTGAAGGAGACAGAATGAACACTGAAGCTTTCTTT. It translates to CASSEGDRMNTEAFF.

This clone occurred a few times. This chain uses TRBV13 with TRBJ1-6, with a weak D call TRBD1 (5 bases). The V end was cut by 1 base, the J end by 10 bases, with 14 bases between. CDR1 is PRHDT, CDR2 FYEKMQ, per germline (reference sequence). The CDR3 is 15 amino acids. Here the CDR3 reads CASSLENRSPSPLHF. DNA for the CDR3: TGTGCCAGCAGCTTAGAGAACAGGTCTCCCTCACCCCTCCACTTT.

The gene calls are TRBV7-2 and TRBJ1-1, with D maybe TRBD1 (6 bases). Trimming stripped 6 bases from V and 2 bases from J, with 19 bases between. Germline V CDR1 and CDR2: SGHTA, FQGNSA. The CDR3 length is 16 residues. CDR3 protein: CASSFLGGRVNTEAFF. Here the CDR3 DNA reads TGTGCCAGCAGTTTCTTAGGGGGGAGGGTAAACACTGAAGCTTTCTTT.

The chain recombines TRBV29-1 with TRBJ2-1, with a weak D call TRBD1 (6 bases). Germline CDR1 reads SQVTM; CDR2 reads ANQGSEA. Trimming cost V 4 bases and J 6 bases, with 10 bases left between them. This CDR3 has 12 residues. CDR3 nucleotide sequence: TGCAGCGTTGGGACAGATCTCAATGAGCAGTTCTTC. Its translation: CSVGTDLNEQFF.

The gene calls are TRBV7-3 and TRBJ1-2; D unclear. V was pared by 2 bases and J by 3 bases, with 10 bases between. This CDR3 contains 14 residues. CDR1 is SGHTA and CDR2 is FQGTGA in the germline V gene. In DNA form, the CDR3 reads TGTGCCAGCAGCTTATCAACAGCCTACTATGGCTACACCTTC. Protein product: CASSLSTAYYGYTF.

The chain couples TRBV9 to TRBJ1-3, with D tentatively TRBD1 (6 bases). Deletions cut 4 bases from V and 4 bases from J, with 12 bases between. Per the germline V gene, CDR1 is SGDLS and CDR2 is YYNGEE. The CDR3 length is 14 residues. The CDR3 region has the DNA TGTGCCAGCAGCCCCGGGGGGGCCGGAAACACCATATATTTT. Its translation is CASSPGGAGNTIYF.

The gene calls are TRBV5-1 and TRBJ2-2; D is perhaps TRBD2 (6 bases). This CDR3 comprises 16 residues. The V end was cut by 2 bases, the J end by 7 bases, with 18 bases between. Germline V lookup: CDR1 SGHRS, CDR2 YFSETQ. The CDR3: CASSLGGPEGIGELFF. The CDR3 nucleotides read TGCGCCAGCAGCTTAGGCGGGCCGGAGGGGATCGGGGAGCTGTTTTTT.

This clone was detected only a few times. This chain joins TRBV30 and TRBJ1-5; D is perhaps TRBD1 (6 bases). V lost 5 bases and J lost 6, with 17 bases in between. CDR3 size: 14 residues. Germline V gene sequence: CDR1 GTSNPN, CDR2 SVGIG (reference sequence). The CDR3 reads CAWAKQGSGQPQHF. CDR3 nucleotide sequence: TGTGCCTGGGCGAAACAGGGTTCTGGTCAGCCCCAGCATTTT.

This chain connects TRBV12-3 or TRBV12-4 to TRBJ1-4, with a weak D call TRBD1 (6 bases). This CDR3 is 13 amino acids long. V was pared by 10 bases and J by 6 bases, with 15 bases between. For the CDR3, the DNA is TGTGCCATATTACAGGGTAACGATGAAAAACTGTTTTTT. This codes for CAILQGNDEKLFF.

The V and J genes are TRBV29-1 and TRBJ1-2, with 9 bases matching TRBD1. V dropped 4 bases and J dropped 8; count of bases not matched to a gene: 17. This CDR3 has 16 amino acids. Germline V gene sequence: CDR1 SQVTM, CDR2 ANQGSEA. The CDR3 reads CSVVGTGTGSRGGYTF. The CDR3 DNA sequence: TGCAGCGTTGTGGGGACCGGGACAGGGAGTCGAGGGGGCTACACCTTC.

The chain joins TRBV9 to TRBJ2-7, with D perhaps TRBD2 (6 bases). Germline-derived CDR1 and CDR2 are SGDLS and YYNGEE. This CDR3 region has 14 residues. V lost 4 bases, J lost 2 bases, and 13 bases lay in between. The CDR3 protein is CASSPSGEAYEQYF. CDR3 nucleotide sequence: TGTGCCAGCAGCCCCTCGGGGGAGGCCTACGAGCAGTACTTC.

This clone was counted a single time. The rearrangement joins TRBV30 to TRBJ1-3; 7 positions match TRBD1. The CDR3 sequence is 16 residues long. CDR1 and CDR2 (germline): GTSNPN, SVGIG (reference sequence). Trimming at V came to 3 bases and at J to 0 bases, leaving 8 bases not matched to a gene. The CDR3 coding sequence is TGTGCCTGGAGCGTGGGACAGCATTTCTCTGGAAACACCATATATTTT. It is translated as CAWSVGQHFSGNTIYF.

The chain has TRBV5-1 and TRBJ1-2, with a weak D call TRBD1 (5 bases). V was shortened by 0 bases and J by 8 bases, with 17 bases between the two germline ends. The CDR3 runs to 15 residues. Germline V lookup: CDR1 SGHRS, CDR2 YFSETQ. The CDR3 loop reads CASSLDGARRGGYTF. The CDR3 nucleotides read TGCGCCAGCAGCTTGGATGGGGCCCGCCGGGGGGGCTACACCTTC.

CDR3 DNA: TGTGCCAGCAGTCTGACAGGCGGGGAGCTGTTTTTT. Translated, it gives CASSLTGGELFF. This sequence joins TRBV2 and TRBJ2-2; TRBD1 is a possible D gene (6 bases). Germline CDR1 SNHLY, CDR2 FYNNEI. The CDR3 loop spans 12 amino acids. V was shortened by 5 bases and J by 7 bases, with 8 bases between the two germline ends.

The rearrangement uses TRBV9 and TRBJ1-4, with D possibly TRBD1 on 6 matching bases. Germline values: CDR1 SGDLS, CDR2 YYNGEE. V was cut by 2 bases and J by 3 bases, with 11 bases left in between. CDR3 length: 15 amino acids. Here the CDR3 reads CASSVGGRSNEKLFF. For the CDR3, the DNA is TGTGCCAGCAGCGTCGGGGGGCGGTCTAATGAAAAACTGTTTTTT.

The chain couples TRBV28 to TRBJ1-5; weak D call: TRBD1 (5 bases). With 9 bases removed from V and 5 bases from J, the gap between germline ends came to 17 bases. Germline loops: CDR1 MDHEN, CDR2 SYDVKM. This CDR3 has 14 amino acids. CDR3 coding DNA: TGTGCCAGTCTGCCGCAGGGCGGCGATCAGCCCCAGCATTTT. Residues: CASLPQGGDQPQHF. The entire variable domain, with the rest obtained from reference TRBV28 and TRBJ1-5, is as follows: DVKVTQSSRYLVKRTGEKVFLECVQDMDHENMFWYRQDPGLGLRLIYFSYDVKMKEKGDIPEGYSVSREKKERFSLILESASTNQTSMYLCASLPQGGDQPQHFGDGTRLSIL.